The entry that follows covers one TCR beta chain sequence. Its target is unknown. The data were taken from a study of glioma-infiltrating T cells. The iRepertoire nested amplicon-rescue multiplex PCR amplified TCR alpha and beta CDR3s from RNA. TCRdb used MiXCR to reprocess the multiplex PCR reads, holding one entry per CDR3 protein. The repertoire consists of about 140,000 distinct CDR3 sequences, with around 40% occurring once and the leading ten covering about 18%. General observations from the study: Very few CDR3 sequences were shared between tissue and blood.

This CDR3 is 12 amino acids long. V was clipped by 2 bases and J by 5 bases, with 5 bases between them. CDR1 KGHDR and CDR2 SFDVKD come from the germline V gene. The specimen was glioma tissue, nonneoplastic brain tissue, or PBMCs (not recorded which). V gene TRBV24-1 combines with J gene TRBJ1-2; D ambiguous. The receptor was derived from a human donor with low-grade glioma or glioblastoma, undergoing nonglioma brain surgery, or in good health (not recorded which). The CDR3: CATSDYSYGYTF. CDR3 in DNA: TGTGCCACCAGTGATTATTCTTATGGCTACACCTTC.